Sequencing of this TCR beta chain was carried out in a study of cytomegalovirus exposure and HLA in healthy donors. The table came from immunoSEQ multiplex PCR; TCRdb's copy has only in-frame clones and leaves some out. Here the sample spans 250,000 to 350,000 clones, 88% being singletons. Germline loops: CDR1 SGHTA, CDR2 FQGNSA. V shed 8 bases and J 8 bases; nucleotides not matched to a gene: 11. CDR3 length equals 14 residues. The chain employs TRBV7-2 and TRBJ2-1, with 8 nucleotides matching TRBD2. The sequence derives from a man aged 25-40 years in good health and CMV-seronegative. Input material: PBMCs. In nucleotides, the CDR3 is TGTGCCAGCGGAGGACCGGGAGGGATCGATGAGCAGTTCTTC. It translates to CASGGPGGIDEQFF.